The next 22 T cell receptor beta chains were all read from a single sample in a study of shared clonotypes between healthy human individuals. TCRdb keeps only in-frame clones here, not all; method: immunoSEQ multiplex PCR. The profile shows 1.5 million to 2.5 million clones, less than 95% of them singletons. Naive CD8 cells lacked CD45RO and underwent positive selection for CCR7, leaving out terminally differentiated effector memory CD45RA+ cells. The sample taken for sequencing was naive CD8+ T cells sorted from blood. These TCRs come from a man between 18 and 35 years old in good health.

The rearrangement links TRBV6-1 to TRBJ2-7; the D is unclear. Germline lookup yields CDR1 MNHNS and CDR2 SASEGT. This CDR3 spans 14 amino acids. The V end lost 1 base, the J end lost 0 bases, and 7 bases lay between the germline ends. The DNA for the CDR3 is TGTGCCAGCAGTGAAGAGGCTGGCTCCTACGAGCAGTACTTC. This codes for CASSEEAGSYEQYF.

The rearrangement joins TRBV9 to TRBJ2-1, with 9 positions matching TRBD2. This CDR3 spans 18 amino acids. The trim removed 0 bases at V and 0 bases at J, leaving 7 bases unmatched. Germline CDR1 reads SGDLS; CDR2 reads YYNGEE. CDR3 sequence (DNA): TGTGCCAGCAGCGTAGGAACTAGCGGGCCGACCTCCTACAATGAGCAGTTCTTC. This encodes CASSVGTSGPTSYNEQFF.

The V gene is TRBV4-1, the J gene TRBJ2-2; 9 bases are shared with TRBD2. The CDR3 spans 16 residues. The germline CDR1 and CDR2 sequences are MGHRA and YSYEKL. The J segment lost 1 base and the V segment lost 5 bases, leaving 5 bases of the junction unmatched. The CDR3 DNA reads as TGCGCCAGCAGCGATCTACTAGCGGGGAACACCGGGGAGCTGTTTTTT. As protein: CASSDLLAGNTGELFF.

The chain employs TRBV30 and TRBJ2-5, with TRBD2 identical over 9 bases. V shed 4 bases and J 4 bases; nucleotides not matched to a gene: 10. CDR3 length equals 15 residues. The germline gives CDR1 GTSNPN, CDR2 SVGIG (reference sequence). The CDR3 DNA sequence: TGTGCCTGGATGCCATTAGCGGGAGTCGGAGAGACCCAGTACTTC. Protein product: CAWMPLAGVGETQYF.

The V call is TRBV11-2, the J call TRBJ2-2; 8 bases fit TRBD2. The germline gives CDR1 SGHAT, CDR2 FQNNGV. The CDR3 has 15 residues. The junction had 9 bases not matched to a gene; V was cut back by 5 bases and J by 7 bases. This chain's CDR3 is CASSPPGGAVGELFF. In DNA, the CDR3 is TGTGCCAGCAGCCCTCCCGGGGGGGCCGTCGGGGAGCTGTTTTTT.

This chain joins TRBV7-9 and TRBJ1-1; D may be TRBD1 (5 bases). The CDR3 runs 15 residues. Looked up from germline, CDR1 is SEHNR and CDR2 is FQNEAQ (reference sequence). V was pared by 5 bases and J by 1 base, with 14 bases between. The CDR3 region has the DNA TGTGCCAGCAGCCACTTCCAGGACAAGAACACTGAAGCTTTCTTT. This codes for CASSHFQDKNTEAFF.

The rearrangement uses TRBV5-1 and TRBJ2-5, with a weak D call TRBD1 (5 bases). This CDR3 contains 16 residues. CDR1 and CDR2 (germline): SGHRS, YFSETQ. Trimming left V 2 bases short and J 0 bases short, with 14 bases between. CDR3 sequence: CASSFFTSGYQETQYF. CDR3 sequence (DNA): TGCGCCAGCAGCTTTTTCACCTCAGGGTACCAAGAGACCCAGTACTTC.

The V and J genes are TRBV2 and TRBJ2-3; TRBD1 agrees at 9 bases. The CDR3 loop spans 14 amino acids. After removal of 6 bases from V and 3 bases from J, the junction contained 4 bases not matched to a gene. Germline V gene data show CDR1 as SNHLY and CDR2 as FYNNEI. This chain's CDR3 is CASSHDRGTDTQYF. DNA of the CDR3: TGTGCCAGCAGCCATGACAGGGGGACAGATACGCAGTATTTT. Drawing the rest from reference TRBV2 and TRBJ2-3, the complete variable domain is EPEVTQTPSHQVTQMGQEVILRCVPISNHLYFYWYRQILGQKVEFLVSFYNNEISEKSEIFDDQFSVERPDGSNFTLKIRSTKLEDSAMYFCASSHDRGTDTQYFGPGTRLTVL.

The J gene is TRBJ1-4, the V gene TRBV28, with 10 bases aligning to TRBD1. The CDR3 is 13 residues long. In germline, CDR1 is MDHEN, CDR2 SYDVKM. V gave up 8 bases and J gave up 8 bases; unmatched junction bases: 5. Here the CDR3 reads CASQTGGAEKLFF. CDR3 DNA: TGTGCCAGCCAGACAGGGGGCGCGGAAAAACTGTTTTTT.

The chain is built from TRBV7-9 and TRBJ1-2, with D possibly matching TRBD1 (5 bases). The germline CDR1 and CDR2 sequences are SEHNR and FQNEAQ (reference sequence). This CDR3 has 14 residues. Trimming removed 0 bases from V and 7 bases from J, with 12 bases in between. CDR3 amino acids: CASSLAGTSSGYTF. CDR3 in DNA: TGTGCCAGCAGCTTAGCCGGGACTAGCAGTGGCTACACCTTC.

The rearrangement uses TRBV9 and TRBJ1-1; weak D call: TRBD1 (6 bases). V shed 2 bases and J shed 5 bases, with 13 bases lying between them. From germline, CDR1 is SGDLS and CDR2 YYNGEE. The CDR3 runs 14 residues. In DNA, the CDR3 is TGTGCCAGCAGCGTGGACAGTGTAAGGACTGAAGCTTTCTTT. Amino acid sequence: CASSVDSVRTEAFF.

The chain couples TRBV27 to TRBJ2-2; D might be TRBD1 (8 bases). The CDR3 has 16 residues. V was cut by 5 bases and J by 7 bases, with 20 bases left in between. Germline values: CDR1 MNHEY, CDR2 SMNVEV (reference sequence). The CDR3 region is CASSRGAGGFVGELFF. In DNA, the CDR3 is TGTGCCAGCAGTCGGGGGGCAGGGGGCTTCGTCGGGGAGCTGTTTTTT.

Comments on this clone: The same CDR3 is also encoded by other DNA sequences in this sample. This chain uses TRBV19 with TRBJ1-1; D is undetermined. This CDR3 is 13 amino acids long. Trimming cost V 1 base and J 1 base, with 4 bases left between them. Germline CDR1 LNHDA, CDR2 SQIVND (reference sequence). CDR3 loop: CASSIGRNTEAFF. The CDR3 nucleotides read TGTGCCAGTAGTATAGGACGGAACACTGAAGCTTTCTTT.

The chain is built from TRBV7-9 and TRBJ2-7; 9 bases are shared with TRBD2. CDR1 is SEHNR and CDR2 is FQNEAQ in the germline V gene (reference sequence). V lost 5 bases, J lost 0 bases, and 11 bases stayed unmatched. The CDR3 has 17 residues. The CDR3 reads CASSLTRGGPSSYEQYF. As DNA, the CDR3 is TGTGCCAGCAGCCTAACGCGGGGGGGCCCTAGCTCCTACGAGCAGTACTTC.

This chain links TRBV27 with TRBJ1-2; TRBD1 matches at 10 bases. The CDR3 spans 17 residues. V was pared by 3 bases and J by 2 bases, with 9 bases of the junction left unmatched. Germline V gene data show CDR1 as MNHEY and CDR2 as SMNVEV (reference sequence). The CDR3 DNA is TGTGCCAGCAGTTTCATCCCGGGACAGGGGAAAAACTATGGCTACACCTTC. As protein: CASSFIPGQGKNYGYTF.

The chain carries TRBV15 and TRBJ2-3, with D unresolved. Germline CDR1 reads LNHNV; CDR2 reads YYDKDF (reference sequence). The CDR3 is 13 residues long. V shed 3 bases and J shed 3 bases, with 7 bases lying between them. The CDR3 region is CATSSISTDTQYF. CDR3 coding DNA: TGTGCCACCAGCAGTATCTCAACAGATACGCAGTATTTT.

The chain combines TRBV6-5 with TRBJ1-2; TRBD1 is a possible D gene (5 bases). Germline lookup yields CDR1 MNHEY and CDR2 SVGAGI. This CDR3 is 15 amino acids long. V lost 5 bases and J lost 3, with 16 bases in between. CDR3 region: CASSPRRVGDYGYTF. The CDR3 coding sequence is TGTGCCAGCAGTCCAAGGAGGGTGGGGGACTATGGCTACACCTTC.

This sequence joins TRBV6-5 and TRBJ1-5; D might be TRBD1 (6 bases). Germline assignment: CDR1 MNHEY and CDR2 SVGAGI. V was pared by 2 bases and J by 5 bases, with 10 bases between. CDR3 length: 14 residues. This chain's CDR3 is CASSYAEGDQPQHF. DNA for the CDR3: TGTGCCAGCAGTTACGCGGAGGGGGATCAGCCCCAGCATTTT.

In regard to this clone: Additional DNA sequences in this sample encode the identical CDR3. V is TRBV7-9 and J is TRBJ2-3; 13 bases agree with TRBD2. Germline V CDR1 and CDR2: SEHNR, FQNEAQ (reference sequence). V was clipped by 1 base and J by 5 bases; unmatched bases: 0. There are 15 residues in the CDR3. This CDR3 reads CASSLGLAGGDTQYF. The CDR3 bases are TGTGCCAGCAGCTTAGGACTAGCGGGAGGAGATACGCAGTATTTT.

This sequence joins TRBV6-5 and TRBJ2-7; 7 bases are a match to TRBD2. The germline V gene encodes CDR1 MNHEY and CDR2 SVGAGI. The CDR3 runs 14 residues. After removal of 6 bases from V and 4 bases from J, the junction contained 9 bases not matched to a gene. The DNA of the CDR3 is TGTGCCAGCAGCCCCACTAGCGAAACTTACGAGCAGTACTTC. Its protein is CASSPTSETYEQYF.

The J gene is TRBJ1-2, the V gene TRBV7-9; the D is unclear. CDR3 size: 15 residues. V was cut by 1 base and J by 7 bases, with 16 bases left in between. Germline loops: CDR1 SEHNR, CDR2 FQNEAQ (reference sequence). CDR3 nucleotides: TGTGCCAGCAGCTTAGACTCCGGGGTAGGGCTTGGCTACACCTTC. Translation: CASSLDSGVGLGYTF.

V gene TRBV29-1 combines with J gene TRBJ2-3; possible D gene TRBD1, 6 bases. The germline V gene has CDR1 SQVTM and CDR2 ANQGSEA. This CDR3 is built from 13 residues. The V gene lost 2 bases and the J gene lost 1 base, with 7 bases spanning the gap. The chain's CDR3 is CSVERTGTDTQYF. The DNA of the CDR3 is TGCAGCGTTGAACGGACAGGCACAGATACGCAGTATTTT.